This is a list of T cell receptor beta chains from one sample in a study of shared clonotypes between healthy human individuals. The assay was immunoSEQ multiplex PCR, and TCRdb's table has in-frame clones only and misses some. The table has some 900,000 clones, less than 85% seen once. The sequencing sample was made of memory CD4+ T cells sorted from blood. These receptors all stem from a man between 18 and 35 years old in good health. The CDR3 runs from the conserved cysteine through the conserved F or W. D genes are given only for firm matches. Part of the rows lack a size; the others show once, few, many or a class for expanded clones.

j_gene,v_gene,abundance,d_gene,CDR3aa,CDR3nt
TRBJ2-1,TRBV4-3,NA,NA,CASSQDALAYNEQFF,TGCGCCAGCAGCCAAGATGCGCTAGCTTACAATGAGCAGTTCTTC
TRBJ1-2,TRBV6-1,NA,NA,CASRSDAYGYTF,TGTGCCAGCAGATCCGATGCATATGGCTACACCTTC
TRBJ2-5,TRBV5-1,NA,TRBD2,CASSLGTSRETQYF,TGCGCCAGCAGCTTGGGGACTAGTAGGGAGACCCAGTACTTC
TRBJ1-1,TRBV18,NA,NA,CASSPRGQRNTEAFF,TGTGCCAGCTCACCGAGAGGACAGAGGAACACTGAAGCTTTCTTT
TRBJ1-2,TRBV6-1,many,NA,CASSGSYGYTF,TGTGCCAGCAGTGGTAGTTATGGCTACACCTTC
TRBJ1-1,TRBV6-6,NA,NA,CASVYSLNTEAFF,TGTGCCAGCGTCTACAGTCTGAACACTGAAGCTTTCTTT
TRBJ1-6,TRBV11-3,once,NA,CASSAPAGLNSPLHF,TGTGCCAGCAGCGCCCCCGCAGGGTTAAATTCACCCCTCCACTTT
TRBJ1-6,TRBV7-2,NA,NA,CASRKTGTKNSPLHF,TGTGCCAGCAGAAAAACAGGGACGAAGAATTCACCCCTCCACTTT
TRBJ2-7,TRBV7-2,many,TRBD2,CASSLAKGLASHEQYF,TGTGCCAGCAGCTTAGCGAAGGGACTAGCGAGCCACGAGCAGTACTTC
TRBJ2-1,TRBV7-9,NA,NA,CASSLGAKGNEQFF,TGTGCCAGCAGCTTAGGGGCGAAAGGGAATGAGCAGTTCTTC
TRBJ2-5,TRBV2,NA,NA,CASSYRAQETQYF,TGTGCCAGCAGTTACCGGGCTCAAGAGACCCAGTACTTC
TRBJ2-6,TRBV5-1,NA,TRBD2,CASTGEGSGANVLTF,TGCGCCAGCACGGGGGAGGGCTCTGGGGCCAACGTCCTGACTTTC
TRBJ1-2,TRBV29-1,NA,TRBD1,CSASGYLDRGNYGYTF,TGCAGCGCATCAGGGTACCTTGACAGGGGGAACTATGGCTACACCTTC
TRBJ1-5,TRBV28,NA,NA,CASGGGNQPQHF,TGTGCCAGTGGGGGTGGCAATCAGCCCCAGCATTTT
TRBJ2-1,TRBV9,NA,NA,CASSVGDSYNEQFF,TGTGCCAGCAGCGTAGGCGACTCTTACAATGAGCAGTTCTTC
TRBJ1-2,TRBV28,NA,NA,CASSLLRQEYGYTF,TGTGCCAGCAGTTTGTTGAGACAGGAGTATGGCTACACCTTC
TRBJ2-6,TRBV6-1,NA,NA,CASSVWGKHGAGANVLTF,TGTGCCAGCAGTGTTTGGGGAAAACATGGGGCTGGGGCCAACGTCCTGACTTTC
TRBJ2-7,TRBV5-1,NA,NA,CASSPTEAYEQYF,TGCGCCAGCAGCCCGACAGAAGCCTACGAGCAGTACTTC
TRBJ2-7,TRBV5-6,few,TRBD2,CASSDTSGSYEQYF,TGTGCCAGCAGCGACACTAGCGGGAGCTACGAGCAGTACTTC
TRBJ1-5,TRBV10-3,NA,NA,CAISEGMGNQPQHF,TGTGCCATCAGTGAGGGCATGGGCAATCAGCCCCAGCATTTT
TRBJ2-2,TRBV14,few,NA,CASSLGGALRNTGELFF,TGTGCCAGCAGCCTCGGCGGGGCCCTCCGGAACACCGGGGAGCTGTTTTTT
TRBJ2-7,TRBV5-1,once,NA,CASSLEGGPYEQYF,TGCGCCAGCAGCTTGGAGGGCGGACCCTACGAGCAGTACTTC
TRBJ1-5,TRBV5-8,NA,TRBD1,CASSWWDRGQGQPQHF,TGTGCCAGCAGCTGGTGGGACAGGGGGCAGGGGCAGCCCCAGCATTTT
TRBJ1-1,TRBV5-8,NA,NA,CASSSRSLEAFF,TGTGCCAGCAGCTCCCGGAGCTTGGAAGCTTTCTTT
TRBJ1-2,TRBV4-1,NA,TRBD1,CASSQADRASSYTF,TGCGCCAGCAGCCAAGCTGACAGGGCAAGTAGCTACACCTTC
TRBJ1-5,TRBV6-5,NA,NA,CASSYSDASNQPQHF,TGTGCCAGCAGTTACTCCGACGCGAGCAATCAGCCCCAGCATTTT
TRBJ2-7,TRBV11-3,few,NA,CASSFGGSYEQYF,TGTGCCAGCAGCTTTGGGGGAAGCTACGAGCAGTACTTC
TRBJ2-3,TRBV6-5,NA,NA,CASTGAGNTDTQYF,TGTGCCAGCACCGGTGCCGGGAACACAGATACGCAGTATTTT
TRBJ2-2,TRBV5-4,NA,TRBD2,CASKRLAGAYTGELFF,TGTGCCAGCAAACGACTAGCGGGAGCGTACACCGGGGAGCTGTTTTTT
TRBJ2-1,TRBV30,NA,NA,CAWSVIGGRNEQFF,TGTGCCTGGAGTGTCATTGGGGGGCGCAATGAGCAGTTCTTC
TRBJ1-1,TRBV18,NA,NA,CASSPPKAMNTEAFF,TGTGCCAGCTCACCACCAAAAGCGATGAACACTGAAGCTTTCTTT
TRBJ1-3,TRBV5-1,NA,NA,CASSLEGVGDNTIYF,TGCGCCAGCAGCTTGGAAGGGGTAGGGGATAACACCATATATTTT
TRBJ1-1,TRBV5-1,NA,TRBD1,CASSATGGTEAFF,TGCGCCAGCAGCGCGACAGGGGGCACTGAAGCTTTCTTT
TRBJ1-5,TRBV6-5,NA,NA,CASSLQEVQPQHF,TGTGCCAGCAGTTTACAGGAGGTTCAGCCCCAGCATTTT
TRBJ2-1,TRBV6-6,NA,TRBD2,CASRVAGAVNEQFF,TGTGCCAGCCGGGTAGCGGGAGCGGTAAATGAGCAGTTCTTC
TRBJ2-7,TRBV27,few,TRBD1,CASSFTGAGYEQYF,TGTGCCAGCAGTTTTACAGGGGCTGGGTACGAGCAGTACTTC
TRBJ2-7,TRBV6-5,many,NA,CASTISGHGTYEQYF,TGTGCCAGCACCATCAGTGGGCACGGCACCTACGAGCAGTACTTC
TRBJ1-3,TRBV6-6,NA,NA,CASTSPSGNTIYF,TGTGCCAGCACTTCTCCCTCTGGAAACACCATATATTTT
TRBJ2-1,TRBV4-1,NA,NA,CASSQDRGEQFF,TGCGCCAGCAGCCAAGATCGTGGTGAGCAGTTCTTC
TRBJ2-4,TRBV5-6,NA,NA,CASSRLRDSAKNIQYF,TGTGCCAGCAGCAGACTCCGGGATTCAGCCAAAAACATTCAGTACTTC
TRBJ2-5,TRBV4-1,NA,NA,CASSDQVGPKGTQYF,TGCGCCAGCAGCGACCAAGTCGGGCCCAAAGGGACCCAGTACTTC
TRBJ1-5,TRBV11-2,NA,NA,CASSRGVTGQPQHF,TGTGCCAGCTCCCGGGGGGTAACGGGTCAGCCCCAGCATTTT
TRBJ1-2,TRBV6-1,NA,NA,CASSRTGYGYTF,TGTGCCAGCAGTAGAACGGGGTATGGCTACACCTTC
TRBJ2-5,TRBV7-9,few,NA,CASSSPVFGHQETQYF,TGTGCCAGCAGCTCCCCCGTTTTTGGTCACCAAGAGACCCAGTACTTC
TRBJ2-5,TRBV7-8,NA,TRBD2,CASSLRPSGWGETQYF,TGTGCCAGCAGCTTACGGCCTAGCGGGTGGGGTGAGACCCAGTACTTC
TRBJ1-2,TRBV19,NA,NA,CASSVDGLYGYTF,TGTGCCAGCTCCGTGGATGGGCTCTATGGCTACACCTTC
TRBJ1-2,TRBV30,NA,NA,CAWAAGPNYGYTF,TGTGCCTGGGCCGCGGGTCCCAACTATGGCTACACCTTC
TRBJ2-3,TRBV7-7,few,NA,CASSDGRAGATDTQYF,TGTGCTAGCAGCGACGGACGTGCAGGGGCCACAGATACGCAGTATTTT
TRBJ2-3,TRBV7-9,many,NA,CASSHEGLTDTQYF,TGTGCCAGCAGCCATGAGGGGTTAACAGATACGCAGTATTTT
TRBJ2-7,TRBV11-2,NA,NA,CASRPAYGTMGYEQYF,TGTGCCAGCAGGCCTGCTTACGGGACAATGGGCTACGAGCAGTACTTC
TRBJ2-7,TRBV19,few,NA,CARPVRGEQYF,TGTGCCAGACCTGTCCGAGGCGAGCAGTACTTC
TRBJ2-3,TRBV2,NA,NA,CASSDPTGTRQYF,TGTGCCAGCAGTGACCCCACCGGGACTCGACAGTATTTT
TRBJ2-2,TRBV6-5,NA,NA,CASSRFVRSTGELFF,TGTGCCAGCAGCCGTTTTGTTCGCTCCACCGGGGAGCTGTTTTTT
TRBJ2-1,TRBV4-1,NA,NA,CASSRYNEQFF,TGCGCCAGCAGCCGTTACAATGAGCAGTTCTTC
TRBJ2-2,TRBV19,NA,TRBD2,CASTSVLGGMANTGELFF,TGTGCCAGTACCTCCGTACTCGGGGGGATGGCGAACACCGGGGAGCTGTTTTTT